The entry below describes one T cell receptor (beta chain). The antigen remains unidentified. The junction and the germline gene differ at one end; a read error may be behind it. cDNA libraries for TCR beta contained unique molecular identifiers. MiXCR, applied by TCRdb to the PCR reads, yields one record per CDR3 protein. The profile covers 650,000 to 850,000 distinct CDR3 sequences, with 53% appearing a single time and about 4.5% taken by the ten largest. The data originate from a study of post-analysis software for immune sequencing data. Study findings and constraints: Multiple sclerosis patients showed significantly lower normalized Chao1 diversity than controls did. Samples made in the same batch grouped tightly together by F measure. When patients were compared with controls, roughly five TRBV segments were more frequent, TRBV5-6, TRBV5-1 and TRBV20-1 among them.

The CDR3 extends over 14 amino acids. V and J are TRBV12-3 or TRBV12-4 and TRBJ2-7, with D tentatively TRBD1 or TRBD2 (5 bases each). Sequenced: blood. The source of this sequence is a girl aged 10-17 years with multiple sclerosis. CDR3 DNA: TGTGCCAGCCGCCGGGACCCCAGCTCCTACGAGCAGTACTTT. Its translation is CASRRDPSSYEQYF.